The 5 T cell receptor beta chains below all came from one sample that was sequenced in a study of cytomegalovirus exposure and HLA in healthy donors. Clones were sequenced by immunoSEQ multiplex PCR, and TCRdb holds only the in-frame ones, with some missing. The sample has 120,000 to 150,000 clones, approximately 88% seen once. The sample was PBMCs. These receptors were obtained from a man between 18 and 35 years old in good health and CMV-seropositive.

This sequence joins TRBV9 and TRBJ1-1; D call uncertain. The CDR3 is 15 residues long. V was trimmed by 0 bases and J by 2 bases, leaving 11 bases between them. Germline loops: CDR1 SGDLS, CDR2 YYNGEE. The CDR3 protein is CASSVAPGANTEAFF. The CDR3 DNA reads TGTGCCAGCAGCGTAGCACCGGGAGCAAACACTGAAGCTTTCTTT.

The V call is TRBV2, the J call TRBJ2-7, with D unclear. CDR1 is SNHLY, CDR2 FYNNEI, per germline. CDR3 length equals 12 residues. V lost 2 bases, J lost 6 bases, and 8 bases lay in between. CDR3 DNA: TGTGCCAGCAGTGAAAGCGTCCGCGAGCAGTACTTC. Amino acids: CASSESVREQYF.

The CDR3 nucleotides read TGTGCCAGCAGGCGGCGGGACAGGGGGCTAGATACGCAGTATTTT. This codes for CASRRRDRGLDTQYF. The rearrangement joins TRBV27 to TRBJ2-3, with 12 bases matching TRBD1. The CDR3 runs to 15 residues. The germline V gene encodes CDR1 MNHEY and CDR2 SMNVEV (reference sequence). Unmatched junction bases numbered 6, after V lost 6 bases and J lost 5 bases.

V is TRBV2 and J is TRBJ1-1, with 7 nucleotides matching TRBD1. Trimming at V came to 6 bases and at J to 8 bases, leaving 15 bases not matched to a gene. The CDR3 covers 15 residues. CDR1 and CDR2 from the germline V gene are SNHLY and FYNNEI. The CDR3 DNA reads TGTGCCAGCAGGCAGGGGGTTAGTGGATCCGGGGAAGCTTTCTTT. The encoded protein is CASRQGVSGSGEAFF. The full variable domain, in which reference TRBV2 and TRBJ1-1 provide the parts outside the CDR3, is EPEVTQTPSHQVTQMGQEVILRCVPISNHLYFYWYRQILGQKVEFLVSFYNNEISEKSEIFDDQFSVERPDGSNFTLKIRSTKLEDSAMYFCASRQGVSGSGEAFFGQGTRLTVV.

This chain joins TRBV4-1 and TRBJ2-7; TRBD2 agrees at 7 bases. Germline V lookup: CDR1 MGHRA, CDR2 YSYEKL. The V and J ends lost 4 bases and 4 bases, in that order; junction bases with no gene match: 13. The length of the CDR3 is 16 residues. Here the CDR3 reads CASSPPVESGTYEQYF. The DNA of the CDR3 is TGCGCCAGCAGCCCCCCAGTCGAGAGCGGGACTTACGAGCAGTACTTC.